This T cell receptor beta chain was sequenced for a study of tumor and adjacent non-tumor tissue in lung cancer. The template was RNA from unsorted bulk tissue. More than 3 cm separated this lung sample from the edge of the tumor. V dropped 11 bases and J dropped 0 bases, with 17 bases sitting between them. This CDR3 comprises 14 residues. The germline V gene encodes CDR1 SGHAT and CDR2 FQDESV (reference sequence). Of note for this clonotype: Its target is unknown.

Overall study findings and caveats: Tumor TCR diversity, when higher, was linked to shorter survival.

Three rounds of nested PCR, following a modified ARM-PCR protocol, produced the TCRbeta library. TCRdb re-derived calls from the multiplex PCR reads in MiXCR, one entry per CDR3 protein. The sample lists some 95,000 distinct CDR3 sequences, 75% to 85% seen once, with 30% in the top ten. The origin of this receptor is a man aged 55 to 70 with small cell lung cancer. This rearrangement joins TRBV11-1 to TRBJ2-7; D is possibly TRBD1 or TRBD2 (5 bases each). What was sequenced was distant non-tumor lung tissue. CDR3: CADSLTGSSYEQYF. The CDR3 DNA is TGTGCCGACAGCTTAACGGGGAGCTCCTACGAGCAGTACTTC.